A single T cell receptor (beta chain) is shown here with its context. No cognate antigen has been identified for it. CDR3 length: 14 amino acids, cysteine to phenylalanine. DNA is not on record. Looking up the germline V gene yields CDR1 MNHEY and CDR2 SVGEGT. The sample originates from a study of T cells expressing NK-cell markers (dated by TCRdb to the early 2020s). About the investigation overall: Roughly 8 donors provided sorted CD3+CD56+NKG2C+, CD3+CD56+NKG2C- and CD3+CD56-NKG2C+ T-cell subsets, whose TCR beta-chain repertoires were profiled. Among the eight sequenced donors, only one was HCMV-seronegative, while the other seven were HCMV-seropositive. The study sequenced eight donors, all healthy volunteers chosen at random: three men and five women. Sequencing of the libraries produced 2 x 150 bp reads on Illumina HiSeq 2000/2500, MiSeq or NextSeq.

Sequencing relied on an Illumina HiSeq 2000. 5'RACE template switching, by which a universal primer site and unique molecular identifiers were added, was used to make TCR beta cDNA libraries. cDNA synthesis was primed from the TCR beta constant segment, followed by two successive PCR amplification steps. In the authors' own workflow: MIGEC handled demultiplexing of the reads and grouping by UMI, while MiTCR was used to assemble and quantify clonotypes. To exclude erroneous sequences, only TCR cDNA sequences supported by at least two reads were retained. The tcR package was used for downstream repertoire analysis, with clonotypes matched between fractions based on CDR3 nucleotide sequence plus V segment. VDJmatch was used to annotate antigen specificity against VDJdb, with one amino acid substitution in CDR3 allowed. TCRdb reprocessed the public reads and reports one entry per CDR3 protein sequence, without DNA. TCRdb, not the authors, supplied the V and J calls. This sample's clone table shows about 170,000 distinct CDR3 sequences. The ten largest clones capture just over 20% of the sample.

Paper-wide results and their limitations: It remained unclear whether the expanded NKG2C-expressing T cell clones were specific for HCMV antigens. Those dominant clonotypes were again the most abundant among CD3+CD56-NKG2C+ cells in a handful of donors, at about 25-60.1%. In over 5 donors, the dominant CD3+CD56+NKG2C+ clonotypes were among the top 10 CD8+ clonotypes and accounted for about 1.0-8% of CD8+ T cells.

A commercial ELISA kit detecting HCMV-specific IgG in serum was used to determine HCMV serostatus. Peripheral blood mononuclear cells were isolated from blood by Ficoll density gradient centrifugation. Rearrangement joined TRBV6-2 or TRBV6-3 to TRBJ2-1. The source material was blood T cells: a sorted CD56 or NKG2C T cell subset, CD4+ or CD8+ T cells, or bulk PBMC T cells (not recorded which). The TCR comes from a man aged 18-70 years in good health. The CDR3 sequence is CASSYPHRYNEQFF.